Sequencing of this T cell receptor (beta chain) was carried out in a study of shared clonotypes between healthy human individuals. Study context: Aged 18 to 49, the donors were a couple of women and a few men.

For this clone: This same CDR3 is encoded by further DNA sequences in the sample.

Produced via immunoSEQ multiplex PCR; TCRdb's table is partial and in-frame only. The sample records more than 1.2 million clones, around 98.5% being singletons. The CDR3 runs to 13 residues. The V and J ends lost 3 bases and 4 bases respectively, with 9 bases between them. CDR1 is SGHTA and CDR2 is FQGTGA in the germline V gene. The TCR comes from a man aged 25-45 years in good health. This rearrangement joins TRBV7-3 to TRBJ2-5; possible D gene TRBD2, 5 bases. Sequencing was carried out using naive CD4+ T cells sorted from blood. Specified subset: CD45RA+ positively selected. The CDR3: CASSLRRGETQYF. DNA of the CDR3: TGTGCCAGCAGCTTGCGCCGGGGAGAGACCCAGTACTTC.